The 21 T cell receptor beta chains given below trace back to one sample, sequenced in a study of response to subunit inactivated influenza vaccine. One entry per CDR3 protein results from TCRdb running MiXCR on the RT-PCR reads. The repertoire holds over 650,000 distinct CDR3 sequences, roughly 18% seen once, with 11% in the top ten. Source: PBMCs from blood, taken more than 4 days after vaccination. The receptors were gathered from a man aged 50-60 years who received an inactivated influenza vaccine.

This clonotype has a handful of counts. The chain combines TRBV20-1 with TRBJ2-1; D might be TRBD1 or TRBD2, each matching 6 bases. This CDR3 is built from 14 residues. The germline V and J ends were trimmed by 7 bases and 2 bases, with 15 bases remaining between them. CDR1 is DFQATT, CDR2 SNEGSKA, per germline (reference sequence). The DNA of the CDR3 is TGCAGTGTTACAATCCGGGGGCCCTACAATGAGCAGTTCTTC. Protein sequence: CSVTIRGPYNEQFF.

This chain joins TRBV13 and TRBJ2-1; tentative D call: TRBD2 (7 bases). Per the germline V gene, CDR1 is PRHDT and CDR2 is FYEKMQ (reference sequence). The CDR3 covers 13 residues. V lost 2 bases and J lost 13, with 15 bases in between. The CDR3 sequence is CASSLRGTTIQFF. In DNA form, the CDR3 reads TGTGCCAGCAGCTTAAGGGGGACTACAATCCAGTTCTTC. The full variable domain, its missing parts supplied by reference TRBV13 and TRBJ2-1, is AAGVIQSPRHLIKEKRETATLKCYPIPRHDTVYWYQQGPGQDPQFLISFYEKMQSDKGSIPDRFSAQQFSDYHSELNMSSLELGDSALYFCASSLRGTTIQFFGPGTRLTVL.

J is TRBJ2-5 and V is TRBV7-8; the match to TRBD2 covers 7 bases. The length of the CDR3 is 13 residues. Losses at the gene ends were 5 bases for V and 3 bases for J; bases not matched to a gene: 3. The germline V gene encodes CDR1 SGHVS and CDR2 FQNEAQ. The CDR3 loop is CASSEGTKETQYF. The CDR3 DNA reads as TGTGCCAGCAGCGAAGGGACTAAAGAGACCCAGTACTTC.

The genes are TRBV10-2 and TRBJ1-6; D is undetermined. There are 14 residues in the CDR3. Germline assignment: CDR1 WSHSY and CDR2 SAAADI. Trimming left V 4 bases short and J 9 bases short, with 13 bases between. CDR3 DNA: TGCGCCAGCAGTGGGACGCCCTTGGGTTCACCCCTCCACTTT. This translates into CASSGTPLGSPLHF.

This clonotype was counted ten times or more. The gene calls are TRBV12-3 or TRBV12-4 and TRBJ2-1; a possible D gene is TRBD1 (6 bases). This CDR3 has 14 residues. Between the trimmed V and J ends, which lost 1 base and 9 bases, there was a span of 13 bases. The CDR3 is CASSLVTTGSEQFF. The CDR3 DNA reads as TGTGCCAGCAGTTTAGTGACGACAGGATCTGAGCAGTTCTTC.

V gene TRBV5-6 combines with J gene TRBJ2-7; possibly TRBD2 for D (6 bases). Germline lookup yields CDR1 SGHDT and CDR2 YYEEEE. This CDR3 is 15 amino acids long. Trimming removed 4 bases at V and 3 bases at J, with 17 bases between. CDR3 residues: CASSPGRGPYYEQYF. The DNA of the CDR3 is TGTGCCAGCAGCCCCGGGCGGGGACCATACTACGAGCAGTACTTC.

V and J are TRBV12-5 and TRBJ2-1, with TRBD1 matching 8 bases. After removal of 7 bases from V and 7 bases from J, the junction contained 6 bases not matched to a gene. Germline CDR1 reads LGHNT; CDR2 reads FRNRAP. This CDR3 has 13 residues. CDR3 sequence reads: CASALGTGNEQFF. CDR3 nucleotides: TGTGCTAGTGCCTTAGGGACAGGTAATGAGCAGTTCTTC.

The chain uses TRBV20-1 and TRBJ2-7, with 8 positions matching TRBD1. The J segment lost 7 bases and the V segment lost 5 bases, leaving 10 bases of the junction unmatched. This CDR3 has 13 amino acids. Germline V CDR1 and CDR2: DFQATT, SNEGSKA (reference sequence). CDR3 sequence (DNA): TGCAGTGCTCCCAAGCAGGGGGCGCTAGAGCAGTACTTC. Protein product: CSAPKQGALEQYF.

This clonotype was detected a few times. The genes are TRBV20-1 and TRBJ2-5, with D perhaps assigned TRBD1 or TRBD2 (5 bases each). Germline CDR1 reads DFQATT; CDR2 reads SNEGSKA (reference sequence). There are 13 residues in the CDR3. V was pared by 2 bases and J by 4 bases, with 11 bases between. The CDR3 loop is CSARSAGRETQYF. The DNA for the CDR3 is TGCAGTGCTAGATCGGCAGGGAGAGAGACCCAGTACTTC.

This clonotype was picked up many times. The rearrangement uses TRBV10-3 and TRBJ1-4; 9 bases are shared with TRBD1. The CDR3 spans 17 residues. After removal of 6 bases from V and 0 bases from J, the junction contained 8 bases not matched to a gene. Looked up from germline, CDR1 is ENHRY and CDR2 is SYGVKD. The CDR3 loop is CAISSGQGYATNEKLFF. CDR3 nucleotide sequence: TGTGCCATCAGCTCGGGACAGGGATATGCAACTAATGAAAAACTGTTTTTT.

This clonotype was seen a few times. The chain has TRBV11-2 and TRBJ2-7; 11 nucleotides align to TRBD2. Unmatched junction bases numbered 13, after V lost 1 base and J lost 2 bases. Germline V lookup: CDR1 SGHAT, CDR2 FQNNGV. This CDR3 comprises 19 residues. This chain's CDR3 is CASSLVGGLAGATPYEQYF. CDR3 nucleotide sequence: TGTGCCAGCAGCTTAGTTGGTGGACTAGCGGGCGCCACTCCCTACGAGCAGTACTTC.

This clonotype was seen only a few times. The CDR3 region is CSARATSVAGELFF. CDR3 bases: TGCAGTGCTAGGGCTACTAGCGTTGCCGGGGAGCTGTTTTTT. The V and J genes are TRBV20-1 and TRBJ2-2, with TRBD2 identical over 7 bases. V trimming: 3 bases; J trimming: 6 bases; junction bases outside the gene matches: 7. The CDR3 runs to 14 residues. The V gene's germline CDR1 is DFQATT and CDR2 SNEGSKA (reference sequence).

This clonotype was counted only a few times. This rearrangement joins TRBV20-1 to TRBJ1-6; the D gene is possibly TRBD1 (5 bases). Germline assignment: CDR1 DFQATT and CDR2 SNEGSKA (reference sequence). The CDR3 is made up of 17 amino acids. V lost 0 bases to trimming and J lost 3 bases, with 15 bases between them. The CDR3 coding sequence is TGCAGTGCTAGAGATGGGTCTGACAGTAGCTATAATTCACCCCTCCACTTT. It yields the protein CSARDGSDSSYNSPLHF.

This clonotype was found many times. The rearrangement uses TRBV20-1 and TRBJ1-5; D uncertain. The CDR3 has 13 amino acids. Trimming took off 3 bases at V and 4 bases at J, with 10 bases between the two ends. Germline V lookup: CDR1 DFQATT, CDR2 SNEGSKA (reference sequence). The CDR3 nucleotides are TGCAGTGCTAGTTACGGAGTAAATCAGCCCCAGCATTTT. Protein product: CSASYGVNQPQHF.

In its sample, this clonotype was seen a few times. The chain combines TRBV20-1 with TRBJ1-5, with D possibly being TRBD1 (6 bases). Per the germline V gene, CDR1 is DFQATT and CDR2 is SNEGSKA (reference sequence). V lost 3 bases and J lost 1, with 10 bases in between. CDR3 length: 14 residues. CDR3 protein: CSARNRDSNQPQHF. The CDR3 region has the DNA TGCAGTGCTAGGAACAGGGACAGCAATCAGCCCCAGCATTTT.

The chain carries TRBV9 and TRBJ2-1; TRBD2 matches at 13 bases. Germline CDR1 reads SGDLS; CDR2 reads YYNGEE. This CDR3 has 17 residues. With V trimmed by 3 bases and J by 3 bases, 6 bases remained unmatched. The CDR3 DNA sequence: TGTGCCAGCAGCGCCTTTGGACTAGCGGGAGTCTACAATGAGCAGTTCTTC. Translation gives CASSAFGLAGVYNEQFF.

In its sample, this clonotype was seen a few times. V and J are TRBV7-9 and TRBJ2-1, with 7 bases fitting TRBD2. The germline V gene encodes CDR1 SEHNR and CDR2 FQNEAQ (reference sequence). The CDR3 contains 15 residues. The V gene end was trimmed by 3 bases and the J gene end by 7 bases; junction bases not matched to a gene: 9. CDR3 sequence: CASSFSGAGVNEQFF. The CDR3 DNA sequence: TGTGCCAGCAGCTTTTCCGGGGCGGGGGTTAATGAGCAGTTCTTC. Drawing the rest from reference TRBV7-9 and TRBJ2-1, the complete variable domain is DTGVSQNPRHKITKRGQNVTFRCDPISEHNRLYWYRQTLGQGPEFLTYFQNEAQLEKSRLLSDRFSAERPKGSFSTLEIQRTEQGDSAMYLCASSFSGAGVNEQFFGPGTRLTVL.

V gene TRBV29-1 combines with J gene TRBJ1-4, with D unresolved. The CDR3 extends over 13 amino acids. Trimming cost V 2 bases and J 10 bases, with 14 bases left between them. Germline-derived CDR1 and CDR2 are SQVTM and ANQGSEA. The CDR3 protein is CSVESSEGRKLFF. The CDR3 DNA follows: TGCAGCGTTGAATCGTCGGAGGGTCGAAAACTGTTTTTT.

This chain joins TRBV7-2 and TRBJ2-7; no clear D. Per germline, CDR1 SGHTA and CDR2 FQGNSA. Trimming left V 5 bases short and J 3 bases short, with 14 bases between. This CDR3 spans 14 amino acids. The CDR3 DNA reads TGTGCCAGCAGCCTCGCGAAAGGAGTCTACGAGCAGTACTTC. Translating it yields CASSLAKGVYEQYF.

V is TRBV10-3 and J is TRBJ2-1; D might be TRBD1 (6 bases). The V gene lost 1 base and the J gene lost 7 bases, with 17 bases spanning the gap. Germline CDR1 and CDR2: ENHRY and SYGVKD. The CDR3 has 16 amino acids. In DNA, the CDR3 is TGTGCCATCAGTGAGTTCACAGAGGGGGTGAGGAATGAGCAGTTCTTC. Residues: CAISEFTEGVRNEQFF.

This clonotype was counted a few times. The chain combines TRBV10-2 with TRBJ2-7; the D call may be TRBD1 or TRBD2 (5 bases each). This CDR3 has 11 residues. The ends were cut back, 3 bases at V and 7 bases at J, with 7 bases in the middle. From germline, CDR1 is WSHSY and CDR2 SAAADI. This chain's CDR3 is CASSDEGEQYF. For the CDR3, the DNA is TGCGCCAGCAGTGATGAGGGGGAGCAGTACTTC.